This T cell receptor beta chain derives from a study of multiple sclerosis patients with progressive multifocal leukoencephalopathy (dated by TCRdb to between 2017 and 2020). About the investigation overall: The study examined peripheral T and B cells of MS patients who developed PML (4 under natalizumab, 1 after alemtuzumab) and treated patients who did not. Two patients on natalizumab who later developed PML were tracked over time from before therapy, through 6 and 12 months, up to PML onset. The goal was to find JC virus-specific or public T-cell expansions that arose at the time of PML onset. Beyond this particular receptor, the publication reports: Most PML patients had lower normalized Shannon entropy, suggesting less diverse TRB repertoires, while values in the natalizumab-treated controls sat near 1. Given the small, descriptive cohort, it remained unclear whether the study findings reflect JC virus infection or general immunocompromise. At the time PML developed, no common TRBV or TRBJ gene usage or preferential TRBV-TRBJ pairings were detected. Only PML patients had TRB clones above 0.5% frequency, but the clones expanded at PML onset were already present before and during natalizumab therapy. Analysis was restricted to peripheral blood, although for natalizumab-associated PML, cerebrospinal fluid or brain lymphocytes might be more informative.

The immunoSEQ two-step multiplex PCR at survey-level depth was used to amplify TRB CDR3 regions from genomic DNA. Synthetic inline TR CDR3 controls covering all V-J pairings were spiked into each PCR so that template counts could be estimated and amplification bias removed. Reads were processed so that amplification and sequencing bias were reduced, and quantification was performed against synthetic TR CDR3 analogs. Turning to the authors' computational methods: Raw data were processed in ImmunoSEQ Analyzer, with out-of-frame sequences and CDR3s containing stop codons removed, and genes were named according to IMGT nomenclature. Repertoire diversity was summarized as normalized Shannon entropy, defined as 1 minus Pielou's evenness. TRB sequences were considered identical only when V gene, J gene and CDR3 were shared. Public PML clonotypes were defined as CDR3s shared by two or more PML-onset samples but absent from earlier samples, from controls, and from public databases. Position-by-position CDR3 amino acid composition was analyzed in Skylign with the observed count method. TCRdb stores this immuneACCESS table with in-frame sequences only. Part of the clones is absent; in the studies checked, under half of the shortfall reflects unresolved V genes, and no reason is known for the rest. The V and J calls and clone size come from that table; D and trimming were worked out from the DNA. A total of tens of thousands of clones appear in this sample, approximately 89% of them only once. The ten largest make up 9.5% to 15% of the sample.

The germline V gene gives CDR1 as SGDLS and CDR2 as YYNGEE. Trimming costs V 3 bases and J 2 bases, and their ends lie 9 bases apart. Counted from cysteine to phenylalanine, this CDR3 has 13 amino acids. This entry keeps only the CDR3 DNA: 39 bases, framed from base 1. On this clone: There is no known antigen for this receptor. Base qualities were left out, and no much larger clone turns up one base away.

The sample's time point, from its label and the paper: time of PML onset. This specimen's treatment or condition label, per the study, means: on natalizumab therapy at sampling. Diagnosis of PML relied on clinical and MRI findings, with confirmation coming from detection of JC virus DNA in cerebrospinal fluid. In the natalizumab-treated patients, PML developed after between roughly 16 and 56 months of natalizumab therapy. Every listed patient had earlier received interferon beta, and every PML patient was female. At the time of PML onset, T3 blood samples were collected. Ficoll-Hypaque density gradient centrifugation was used to isolate peripheral blood mononuclear cells.

The V and J genes are TRBV9 and TRBJ2-7; the D gene is perhaps TRBD1, on 6 matching bases. The specimen comprised PBMCs, sampled from a patient treated with natalizumab. This receptor was identified in a woman aged 30 to 39 with progressive multifocal leukoencephalopathy. Read as DNA, the sequence is TGTGCCAGCAGCGGGGACATCGCCTACGAGCAGTACTTC. Its protein is CASSGDIAYEQYF.